What follows is one T cell receptor (beta chain) and its context. Its antigen is not known. Trimming removed 5 bases from V and 1 base from J, with 12 bases in between. Germline CDR1 MGHRA, CDR2 YSYEKL. This CDR3 is 14 amino acids long. This sample is part of a study of CD8+CD57+ T cells in acquired aplastic anemia. Study-level information: Sorted CD4+ and CD8+ cells gave an average of approximately 3.1 ug of DNA.

It was genomic DNA that served as the template for profiling TCR beta VDJ and CDR3. TCRdb analysed the reads with MiXCR anew, one entry per CDR3 protein. Of about 170,000 distinct CDR3 sequences in the sample, roughly 43% were seen once. The study, taken as a whole, reports: Researchers reported that CD8+ Simpson's diversity was not significantly different in patients versus controls. Patients and controls shared around 30 CD8+ CDR3 sequences.

Individuals selected for sequencing had exhibited CD8+CD57+ cell expansion on flow cytometry. Sequencing input: sorted CD4+, CD8+, or CD8+CD57+ T cells (not recorded which) from PBMCs. The chain employs TRBV4-1 and TRBJ2-7; D is unresolved. The receptor was isolated from a human donor with aplastic anemia. The CDR3 coding sequence is TGCGCCAGCAGCAATCAAGGGATTTCCTACGAGCAGTACTTC. Translating gives CASSNQGISYEQYF.